This T cell receptor beta chain was found in a study of regulatory T cells in long-lasting Graves disease. Time point of the sample: newly diagnosed GD, antithyroid drugs for less than 3 months. RNA isolated from PBMCs was used to make the TCR library. Arm-PCR of CDR3 regions with iRepertoire HTBI primers generated TCR beta libraries. One entry per CDR3 protein results from TCRdb running MiXCR on the multiplex PCR reads. The data contain 400,000 to 450,000 distinct CDR3 sequences, just under 15% of them singletons. Germline-derived CDR1 and CDR2 are GTSNPN and SVGIG (reference sequence). The CDR3 runs 13 residues. V was pared by 3 bases and J by 7 bases, with 8 bases of the junction left unmatched. This clonotype was found many times. A further study also used this sample, focusing on T cells in Graves' hyperthyroidism and ophthalmopathy. From that report: No ophthalmopathy progression within 18 months constituted stable Graves' hyperthyroidism. Each diagnosis drew on symptoms, thyroxine, TRAb, thyroid ultrasound and orbital computed tomography findings. Blood samples included most of the expanded thyroid clonotypes exceeding 0.001.

The material sequenced was peripheral blood mononuclear cells (PBMCs), taken at new diagnosis, from a patient treated with antithyroid drugs. The chain carries TRBV30 and TRBJ1-1, with 7 bases matching TRBD1. This TCR came from a woman in her twenties or thirties with Graves disease. The DNA for the CDR3 is TGTGCCTGGAGGGGAGACAGGGCCTATGAAGCTTTCTTT. Translated, it gives CAWRGDRAYEAFF.